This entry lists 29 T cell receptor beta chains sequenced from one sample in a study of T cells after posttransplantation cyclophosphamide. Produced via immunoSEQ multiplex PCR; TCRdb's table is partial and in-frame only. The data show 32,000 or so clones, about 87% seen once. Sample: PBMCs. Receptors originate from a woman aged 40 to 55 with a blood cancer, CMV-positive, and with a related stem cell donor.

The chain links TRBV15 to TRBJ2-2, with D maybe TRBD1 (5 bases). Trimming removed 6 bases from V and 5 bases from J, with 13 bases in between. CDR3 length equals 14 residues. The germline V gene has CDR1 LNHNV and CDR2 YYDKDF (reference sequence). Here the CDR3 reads CATRLRGTTGELFF. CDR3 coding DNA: TGTGCCACCAGACTTAGGGGAACAACCGGGGAGCTGTTTTTT.

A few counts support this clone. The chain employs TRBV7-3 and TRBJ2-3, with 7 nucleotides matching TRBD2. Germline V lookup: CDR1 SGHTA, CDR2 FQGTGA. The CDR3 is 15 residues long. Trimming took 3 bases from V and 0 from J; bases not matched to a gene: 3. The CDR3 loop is CASSFGGESTDTQYF. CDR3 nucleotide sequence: TGTGCCAGCAGCTTTGGGGGGGAGAGCACAGATACGCAGTATTTT.

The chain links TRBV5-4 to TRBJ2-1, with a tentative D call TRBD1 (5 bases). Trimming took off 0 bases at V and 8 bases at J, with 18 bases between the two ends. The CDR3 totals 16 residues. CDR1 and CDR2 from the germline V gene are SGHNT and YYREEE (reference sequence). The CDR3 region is CASSLATQGTIDEQFF. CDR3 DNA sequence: TGTGCCAGCAGCTTGGCCACGCAGGGTACAATCGATGAGCAGTTCTTC.

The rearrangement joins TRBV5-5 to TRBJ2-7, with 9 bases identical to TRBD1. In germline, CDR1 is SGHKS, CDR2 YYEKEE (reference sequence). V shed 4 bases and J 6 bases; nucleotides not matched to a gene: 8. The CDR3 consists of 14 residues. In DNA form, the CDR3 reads TGTGCCAGCAGCCCGGGACAGGGTCTTGCCGAGCAGTACTTC. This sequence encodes CASSPGQGLAEQYF.

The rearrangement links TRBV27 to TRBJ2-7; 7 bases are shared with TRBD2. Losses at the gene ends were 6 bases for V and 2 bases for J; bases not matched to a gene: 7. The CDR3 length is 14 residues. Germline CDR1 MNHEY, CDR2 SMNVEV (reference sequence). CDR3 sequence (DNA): TGTGCCAGCAGCTGGGGGGGACCCGCCTACGAGCAGTACTTC. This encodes CASSWGGPAYEQYF.

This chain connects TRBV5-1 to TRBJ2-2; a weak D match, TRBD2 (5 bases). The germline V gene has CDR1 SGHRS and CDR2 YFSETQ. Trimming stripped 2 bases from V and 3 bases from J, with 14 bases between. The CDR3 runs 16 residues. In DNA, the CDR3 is TGCGCCAGCAGCTTAGCGCGGGCAATGGACACCGGGGAGCTGTTTTTT. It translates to CASSLARAMDTGELFF.

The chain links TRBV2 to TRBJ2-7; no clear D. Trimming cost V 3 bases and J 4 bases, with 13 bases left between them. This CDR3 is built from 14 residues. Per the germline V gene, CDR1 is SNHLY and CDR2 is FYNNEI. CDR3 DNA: TGTGCCAGCAGTGAGTTGGCAGTGAAATACGAGCAGTACTTC. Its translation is CASSELAVKYEQYF.

The CDR3 reads CASSLLGALSYNEQFF. Written as DNA, the CDR3 is TGTGCCAGCAGCTTATTGGGGGCGCTCTCCTACAATGAGCAGTTCTTC. The chain employs TRBV7-8 and TRBJ2-1, with D possibly matching TRBD1 (6 bases). Germline V gene lookup returns CDR1 SGHVS and CDR2 FQNEAQ. V dropped 2 bases and J dropped 0 bases, with 11 bases sitting between them. The CDR3 is 16 amino acids.

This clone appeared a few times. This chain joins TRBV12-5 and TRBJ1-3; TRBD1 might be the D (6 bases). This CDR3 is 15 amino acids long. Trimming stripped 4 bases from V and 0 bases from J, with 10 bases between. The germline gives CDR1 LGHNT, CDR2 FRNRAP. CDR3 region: CASGYGQFSGNTIYF. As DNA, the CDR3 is TGTGCTAGTGGTTACGGACAGTTCTCTGGAAACACCATATATTTT.

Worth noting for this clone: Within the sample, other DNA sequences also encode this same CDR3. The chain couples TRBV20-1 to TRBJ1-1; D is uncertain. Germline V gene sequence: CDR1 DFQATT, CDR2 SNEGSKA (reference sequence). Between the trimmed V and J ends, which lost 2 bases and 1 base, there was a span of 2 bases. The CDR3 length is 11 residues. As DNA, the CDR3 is TGCAGTGCTAGACAGAACACTGAAGCTTTCTTT. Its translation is CSARQNTEAFF.

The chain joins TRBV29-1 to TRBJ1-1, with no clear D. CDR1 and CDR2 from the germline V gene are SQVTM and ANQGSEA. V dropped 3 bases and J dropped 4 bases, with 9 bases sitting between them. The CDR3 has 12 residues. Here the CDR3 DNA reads TGCAGCGTTGACGAGGGAAGCACTGAAGCTTTCTTT. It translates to CSVDEGSTEAFF.

The CDR3 sequence is CSVEDRSGGYYEQYF. In nucleotides, the CDR3 is TGCAGCGTTGAAGATCGCAGCGGGGGGTACTACGAGCAGTACTTC. The chain links TRBV29-1 to TRBJ2-7, with 9 bases that match TRBD2. The CDR3 consists of 15 residues. Trimming at V came to 0 bases and at J to 3 bases, leaving 6 bases not matched to a gene. The V gene's germline CDR1 is SQVTM and CDR2 ANQGSEA.

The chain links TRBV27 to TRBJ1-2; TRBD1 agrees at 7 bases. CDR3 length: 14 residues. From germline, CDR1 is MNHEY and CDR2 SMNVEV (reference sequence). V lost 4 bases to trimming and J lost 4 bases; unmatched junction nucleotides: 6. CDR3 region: CASSYARTGYGYTF. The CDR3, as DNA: TGTGCCAGCAGTTACGCCCGGACAGGCTATGGCTACACCTTC.

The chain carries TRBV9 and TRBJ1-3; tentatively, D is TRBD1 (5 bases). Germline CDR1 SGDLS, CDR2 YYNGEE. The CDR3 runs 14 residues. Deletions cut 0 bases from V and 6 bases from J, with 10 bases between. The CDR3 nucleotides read TGTGCCAGCAGCGTAGGCGGGGCGGAAAACACCATATATTTT. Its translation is CASSVGGAENTIYF.

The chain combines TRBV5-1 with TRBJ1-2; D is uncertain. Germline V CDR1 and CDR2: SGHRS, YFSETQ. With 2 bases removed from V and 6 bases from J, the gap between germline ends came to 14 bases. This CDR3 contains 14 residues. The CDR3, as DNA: TGCGCCAGCAGCTTAGGACCCCGGGAGAATGGCTACACCTTC. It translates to CASSLGPRENGYTF.

CDR3: CASSSDRATDTQYF. Written as DNA, the CDR3 is TGTGCCAGCAGCTCGGACAGGGCAACAGATACGCAGTATTTT. The V gene is TRBV7-9, the J gene TRBJ2-3; 8 positions match TRBD1. The CDR3 runs 14 residues. Germline CDR1 and CDR2: SEHNR and FQNEAQ (reference sequence). After removal of 4 bases from V and 3 bases from J, the junction contained 3 bases not matched to a gene. Full variable domain (missing parts from reference TRBV7-9 and TRBJ2-3): DTGVSQNPRHKITKRGQNVTFRCDPISEHNRLYWYRQTLGQGPEFLTYFQNEAQLEKSRLLSDRFSAERPKGSFSTLEIQRTEQGDSAMYLCASSSDRATDTQYFGPGTRLTVL.

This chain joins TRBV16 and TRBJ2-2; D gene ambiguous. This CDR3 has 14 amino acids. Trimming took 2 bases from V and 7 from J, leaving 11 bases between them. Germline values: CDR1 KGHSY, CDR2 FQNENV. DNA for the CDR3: TGTGCCAGCAGCCAACCGGCTTCAGGCGGGGAGCTGTTTTTT. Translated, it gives CASSQPASGGELFF. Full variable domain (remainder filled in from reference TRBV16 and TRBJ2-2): GEEVAQTPKHLVRGEGQKAKLYCAPIKGHSYVFWYQQVLKNEFKFLISFQNENVFDETGMPKERFSAKCLPNSPCSLEIQATKLEDSAVYFCASSQPASGGELFFGEGSRLTVL.

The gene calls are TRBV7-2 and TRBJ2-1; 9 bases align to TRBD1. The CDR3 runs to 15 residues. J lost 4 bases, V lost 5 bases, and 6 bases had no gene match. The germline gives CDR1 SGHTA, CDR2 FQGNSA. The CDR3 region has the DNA TGTGCCAGCAGCCCGCCCGGGACAGGGTACAATGAGCAGTTCTTC. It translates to CASSPPGTGYNEQFF.

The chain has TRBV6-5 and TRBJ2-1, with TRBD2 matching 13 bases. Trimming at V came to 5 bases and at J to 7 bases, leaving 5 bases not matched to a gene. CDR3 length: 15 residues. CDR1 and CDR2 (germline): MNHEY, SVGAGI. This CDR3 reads CASSKLAGGGNEQFF. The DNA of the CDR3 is TGTGCCAGCAGTAAACTAGCGGGGGGGGGAAATGAGCAGTTCTTC.

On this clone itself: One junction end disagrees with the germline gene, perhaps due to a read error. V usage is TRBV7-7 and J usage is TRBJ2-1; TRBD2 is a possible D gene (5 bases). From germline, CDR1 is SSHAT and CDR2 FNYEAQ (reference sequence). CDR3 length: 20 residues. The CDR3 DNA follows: TGTGCTAGCAGCTCCACCCCCCAAGGGAGCGGCCGAAGCTCCTACAATGAGCAGTTCTTC. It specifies CASSSTPQGSGRSSYNEQFF.

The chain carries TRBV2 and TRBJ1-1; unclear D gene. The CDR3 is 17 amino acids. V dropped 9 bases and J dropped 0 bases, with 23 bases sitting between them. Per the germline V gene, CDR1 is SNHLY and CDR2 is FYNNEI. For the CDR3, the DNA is TGTGCCAGTTCTACACCCAAGGAGGGTTTCGTGAACACTGAAGCTTTCTTT. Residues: CASSTPKEGFVNTEAFF.

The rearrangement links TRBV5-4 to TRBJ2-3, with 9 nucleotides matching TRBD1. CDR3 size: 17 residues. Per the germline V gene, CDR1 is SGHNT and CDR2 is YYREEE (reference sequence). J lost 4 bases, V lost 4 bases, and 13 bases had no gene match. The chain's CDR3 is CASSLKAGTGRADTQYF. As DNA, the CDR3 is TGTGCCAGCAGCCTCAAGGCGGGGACAGGGAGGGCAGATACGCAGTATTTT.

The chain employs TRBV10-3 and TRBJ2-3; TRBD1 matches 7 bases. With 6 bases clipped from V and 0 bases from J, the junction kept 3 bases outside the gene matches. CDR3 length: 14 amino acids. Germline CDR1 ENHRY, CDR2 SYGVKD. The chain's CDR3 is CAIRGGGSTDTQYF. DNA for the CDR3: TGTGCCATCAGAGGGGGCGGTAGCACAGATACGCAGTATTTT.

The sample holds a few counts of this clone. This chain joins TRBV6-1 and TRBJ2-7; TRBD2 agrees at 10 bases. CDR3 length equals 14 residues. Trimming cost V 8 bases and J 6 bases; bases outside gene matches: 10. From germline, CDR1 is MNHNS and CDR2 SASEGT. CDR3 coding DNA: TGTGCCAGCGGTGGAAGCGGGGGGGCCCTCGAGCAGTACTTC. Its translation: CASGGSGGALEQYF.

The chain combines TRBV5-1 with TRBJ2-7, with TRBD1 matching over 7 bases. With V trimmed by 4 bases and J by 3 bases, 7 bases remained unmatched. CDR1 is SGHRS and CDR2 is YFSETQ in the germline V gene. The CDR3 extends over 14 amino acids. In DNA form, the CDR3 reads TGCGCCAGCAGCCTCCTGACAGGGAGCTACGAGCAGTACTTC. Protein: CASSLLTGSYEQYF. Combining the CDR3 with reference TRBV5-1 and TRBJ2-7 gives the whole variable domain KAGVTQTPRYLIKTRGQQVTLSCSPISGHRSVSWYQQTPGQGLQFLFEYFSETQRNKGNFPGRFSGRQFSNSRSEMNVSTLELGDSALYLCASSLLTGSYEQYFGPGTRLTVT.

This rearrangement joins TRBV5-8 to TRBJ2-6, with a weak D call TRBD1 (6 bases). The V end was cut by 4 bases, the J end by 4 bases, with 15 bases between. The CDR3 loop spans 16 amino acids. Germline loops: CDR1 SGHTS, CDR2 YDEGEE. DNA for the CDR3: TGTGCCAGCAGCCTATTGGGGGCCCCCGGGGCCAACGTCCTGACTTTC. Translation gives CASSLLGAPGANVLTF.

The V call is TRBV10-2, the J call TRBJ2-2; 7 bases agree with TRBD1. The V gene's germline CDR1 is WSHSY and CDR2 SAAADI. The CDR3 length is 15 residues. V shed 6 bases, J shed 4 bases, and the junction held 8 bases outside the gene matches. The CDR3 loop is CASSHRGASTGELFF. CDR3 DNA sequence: TGCGCCAGCAGCCACAGGGGAGCAAGCACCGGGGAGCTGTTTTTT.

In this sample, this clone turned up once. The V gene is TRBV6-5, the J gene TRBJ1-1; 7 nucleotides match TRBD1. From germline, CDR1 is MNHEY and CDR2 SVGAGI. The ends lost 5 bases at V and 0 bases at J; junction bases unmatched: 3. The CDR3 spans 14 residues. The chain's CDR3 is CASSRGTVNTEAFF. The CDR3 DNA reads TGTGCCAGCAGTAGGGGGACAGTGAACACTGAAGCTTTCTTT.

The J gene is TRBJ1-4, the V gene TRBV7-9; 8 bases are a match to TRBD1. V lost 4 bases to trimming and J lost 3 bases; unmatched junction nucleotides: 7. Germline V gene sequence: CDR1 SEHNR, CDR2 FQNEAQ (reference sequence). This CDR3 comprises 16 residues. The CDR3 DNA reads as TGTGCCAGCAGCTCTACCCCGGGACAGGCTAATGAAAAACTGTTTTTT. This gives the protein CASSSTPGQANEKLFF. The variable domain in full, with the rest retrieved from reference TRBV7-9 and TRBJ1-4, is DTGVSQNPRHKITKRGQNVTFRCDPISEHNRLYWYRQTLGQGPEFLTYFQNEAQLEKSRLLSDRFSAERPKGSFSTLEIQRTEQGDSAMYLCASSSTPGQANEKLFFGSGTQLSVL.